A selection of T cell receptor beta chains follows, all from one sample in a study of regulatory T cells in long-lasting Graves disease. TCRdb called the multiplex PCR reads again in MiXCR, with one record for every CDR3 protein. This table holds more than 400,000 distinct CDR3 sequences, roughly 16% found once. The same sample was also used in a study of T cells in Graves' hyperthyroidism and ophthalmopathy.

This sample comprised peripheral blood mononuclear cells (PBMCs), obtained at new diagnosis, from a patient treated with antithyroid drugs. These receptor sequences come from a man between 35 and 55 years old with Graves disease. Each CDR3 is given with its conserved first and last residue. The D gene is left open where the match is weak. Size values are once, few and many counts, or a class for expanded clones, and some rows have none.

clone_size j_call d_call v_call cdr3_nt cdr3_aa
NA TRBJ2-5 TRBD1 TRBV19 TGTGCCAGTAGTAGTTCAGGGGGCAGAGAGACCCAGTACTTC CASSSSGGRETQYF
NA TRBJ1-5 NA TRBV5-1 TGCGCCAGCAGCTTGTCCGGGTTAGGAGGTGATCAGCCCCAGCATTTT CASSLSGLGGDQPQHF
many TRBJ2-3 TRBD2 TRBV2 TGTGCCAGCAGTGACGTAGCGGGAATAACAGATACGCAGTATTTT CASSDVAGITDTQYF
many TRBJ1-6 TRBD1 TRBV28 TGTGCCAGCAGTTTCCGCCAGACAGGGGGCAATTCACCCCTCCACTTT CASSFRQTGGNSPLHF
few TRBJ2-1 TRBD2 TRBV3-1 TGTGCCAGCAGCCAGACTAGGGCGGGAGGGGTCTACAATGAGCAGTTCTTC CASSQTRAGGVYNEQFF
many TRBJ1-1 NA TRBV28 TGTGCCAGCAGTGGCCGGGACGTAGGTCGGAGAGCTTTCTTT CASSGRDVGRRAFF
few TRBJ2-7 NA TRBV19 TGTGCCAGTAGTATATCGGCGGGAATTGAATACGAGCAGTACTTC CASSISAGIEYEQYF
many TRBJ2-5 TRBD2 TRBV10-3 TGTGCCATCAGTGAGTCCCTTGCGGGAGGCCAAGAGACCCAGTACTTC CAISESLAGGQETQYF
many TRBJ2-7 NA TRBV6-1 TGTGCCAGCAGTGCGGCGCGGGAAATGAGGGAGCAGTACTTC CASSAAREMREQYF
NA TRBJ2-5 TRBD1 TRBV28 TGTGCCAGCAGCGGACCGGGACAGGGGGAAGAGACCCAGTACTTC CASSGPGQGEETQYF
NA TRBJ2-1 TRBD1 TRBV19 TGTGCCAGTAGTTGGGACAGGGATTCGAATGAGCAGTTCTTC CASSWDRDSNEQFF
NA TRBJ2-3 NA TRBV12-3/TRBV12-4 TGTGCCAGCAGTTTAGGTGCAGGGGCCCGCACAGATACGCAGTATTTT CASSLGAGARTDTQYF
many TRBJ1-4 NA TRBV7-8 TGTGCCAGCAGCTATACAGGGATGGGTGAAAAACTGTTTTTT CASSYTGMGEKLFF
many TRBJ2-1 TRBD1 TRBV24-1 TGTGCCACCAGTGATGCCGGGACAGACCGCAATGAGCAGTTCTTC CATSDAGTDRNEQFF
few TRBJ1-2 TRBD1 TRBV19 TGTGCCAGTAGGTGGACAGGGGGGAAACCCTATGGCTACACCTTC CASRWTGGKPYGYTF
once TRBJ1-5 NA TRBV28 TGTGCCAGCCACAGCAATCAGCCCCAGCATTTT CASHSNQPQHF